Each of the 5 T cell receptor beta chains below was sequenced from the same sample in a study of T cell responses to AZD1222 COVID-19 vaccine. The table came from immunoSEQ multiplex PCR; TCRdb's copy has only in-frame clones and leaves some out. The repertoire holds approximately 150,000 clones, with 85% to 90% as singletons. The specimen was peripheral blood, collected 28 days after the second dose of the MenACWY control vaccine. These receptors originate from an adult who received the MenACWY meningococcal vaccine as a control.

The chain joins TRBV7-3 to TRBJ1-6, with unresolved D. CDR3 size: 13 residues. Trimming took off 5 bases at V and 4 bases at J, with 6 bases between the two ends. CDR1 is SGHTA and CDR2 is FQGTGA in the germline V gene. The CDR3: CASSQGYNSPLHF. The CDR3 bases are TGTGCCAGCAGCCAAGGTTATAATTCACCCCTCCACTTT.

This rearrangement joins TRBV7-2 to TRBJ2-7, with 7 bases aligning to TRBD2. CDR3 length: 16 residues. Looked up from germline, CDR1 is SGHTA and CDR2 is FQGNSA. The J segment lost 2 bases and the V segment lost 2 bases, leaving 9 bases of the junction unmatched. CDR3 sequence reads: CASSLYGRSGTYEQYF. For the CDR3, the DNA is TGTGCCAGCAGCTTATATGGCCGGAGCGGGACCTACGAGCAGTACTTC.

This chain links TRBV7-2 with TRBJ2-3; D is undetermined. V was shortened by 3 bases and J by 5 bases, with 15 bases between the two germline ends. Per the germline V gene, CDR1 is SGHTA and CDR2 is FQGNSA. The CDR3 is made up of 15 amino acids. CDR3 region: CASSLDLARGDTQYF. The CDR3 coding sequence is TGTGCCAGCAGCTTGGATTTAGCCCGTGGAGATACGCAGTATTTT. Supplemented by reference TRBV7-2 and TRBJ2-3, the full variable domain reads GAGVSQSPSNKVTEKGKDVELRCDPISGHTALYWYRQSLGQGLEFLIYFQGNSAPDKSGLPSDRFSAERTGGSVSTLTIQRTQQEDSAVYLCASSLDLARGDTQYFGPGTRLTVL.

The chain is built from TRBV27 and TRBJ2-2, with 9 bases that match TRBD1. This CDR3 comprises 18 residues. The V gene end was trimmed by 2 bases and the J gene end by 5 bases; junction bases not matched to a gene: 12. CDR1 is MNHEY, CDR2 SMNVEV, per germline (reference sequence). The chain's CDR3 is CASSLGFWGTGKTGELFF. For the CDR3, the DNA is TGTGCCAGCAGTTTAGGGTTTTGGGGGACAGGGAAAACCGGGGAGCTGTTTTTT.

This chain uses TRBV27 with TRBJ1-5; D is unresolved. CDR1 MNHEY and CDR2 SMNVEV come from the germline V gene (reference sequence). V lost 2 bases, J lost 3 bases, and 11 bases lay in between. The CDR3 is 15 residues long. The CDR3 nucleotides are TGTGCCAGCAGTTTAGAGGGTAGGAACAATCAGCCCCAGCATTTT. Its protein is CASSLEGRNNQPQHF.